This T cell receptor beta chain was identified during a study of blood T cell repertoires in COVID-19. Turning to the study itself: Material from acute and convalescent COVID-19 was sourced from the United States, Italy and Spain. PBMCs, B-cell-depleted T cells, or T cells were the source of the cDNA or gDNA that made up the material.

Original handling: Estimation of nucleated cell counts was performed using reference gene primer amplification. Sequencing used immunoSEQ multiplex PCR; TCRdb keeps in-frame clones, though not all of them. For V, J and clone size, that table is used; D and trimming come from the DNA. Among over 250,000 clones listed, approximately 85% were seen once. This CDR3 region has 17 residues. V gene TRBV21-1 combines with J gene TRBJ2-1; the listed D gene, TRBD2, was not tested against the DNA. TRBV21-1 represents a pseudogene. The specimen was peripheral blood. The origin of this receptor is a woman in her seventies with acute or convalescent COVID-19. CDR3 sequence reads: CASRRPGGKSSYNEQFF. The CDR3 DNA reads TGTGCCAGCCGCCGGCCCGGGGGGAAGAGCTCCTACAATGAGCAGTTCTTC.